The sequence of this T cell receptor (beta chain) was determined in a study of T cell changes during pregnancy in multiple sclerosis (dated by TCRdb to about 2019). For the study in its entirety: The study examined how the T cell repertoire changed over the course of pregnancy in women with multiple sclerosis.

As regards this clone: Its recognized antigen is unknown. No base quality information exists; no much larger clone differs at one position.

The library was prepared using the immunoSEQ multiplex PCR assay. Entries here come from immuneACCESS through TCRdb and include only in-frame sequences with V and J called. Some clones fail to appear in such tables; in the studies checked, an unresolved V gene covers under half of the shortfall, and the cause of the remainder is unknown. Here the sample has 25,000 to 35,000 clones; 92% occur a single time. Together, the top ten hold 4.5% to 5.5% of the sample. In the germline V gene, CDR1 corresponds to MNHEY and CDR2 to SVGAGI. Trimming takes 6 bases from V and 4 bases from J, and the germline ends sit 13 bases apart. CDR3 length: 14 amino acids, cysteine to phenylalanine. The retained sequence is limited to the CDR3, 42 bases, with the frame set at the first base.

Sequencing was performed on peripheral blood, taken in the first trimester of pregnancy. The clonotype originates from a female donor in good health, enrolled as a control in a pregnancy study. The sequence is built from TRBV6-5 and TRBJ2-1, with the D gene too uncertain to name. Read as DNA, the sequence is TGTGCCAGCAGCCCCTCGGGTGTTTACAATGAGCAGTTCTTC. This codes for CASSPSGVYNEQFF.